This T cell receptor (beta chain) was sequenced during a study of a mutant IDH1 vaccine in newly diagnosed glioma. Study-level background: Previous care, which was radiotherapy, temozolomide, or both, most often involved both.

Time point defined: week 47, end of study. Doses of 300 ug of mutant IDH1 20-mer peptide were given with topical imiquimod. Across weeks 1, 3, 5, 7, 11, 15, 19 and 23, patients received a vaccination each time, eight in all. Assay used: immunoSEQ multiplex PCR; TCRdb lists only in-frame clones, some missing. The sample has roughly 38,000 clones; 70% to 85% are singletons. Broader study findings: Changes in the top peripheral T cell clonotypes seemingly had no bearing on pseudoprogression. The occurrence of vaccine-induced immune responses was seen in roughly 93% of patients.

This CDR3 has 13 amino acids. V was cut by 5 bases and J by 4 bases, with 9 bases left in between. Germline V gene sequence: CDR1 MNHNY, CDR2 SVGAGI (reference sequence). With respect to this clone: Antigen: not known.

The chain is built from TRBV6-6 and TRBJ1-5; tentative D call: TRBD1 (5 bases). The sequence came from a man aged 18 to 29 with glioma. Some clones in this sample may be carry-over from other donors' samples. The sequenced sample was PBMCs, obtained from a glioma patient whose treatment included an IDH1 peptide vaccine. Written as DNA, the CDR3 is TGTGCCAGCAGTCCGGACAAGAATCAGCCCCAGCATTTT. Translated, it gives CASSPDKNQPQHF.